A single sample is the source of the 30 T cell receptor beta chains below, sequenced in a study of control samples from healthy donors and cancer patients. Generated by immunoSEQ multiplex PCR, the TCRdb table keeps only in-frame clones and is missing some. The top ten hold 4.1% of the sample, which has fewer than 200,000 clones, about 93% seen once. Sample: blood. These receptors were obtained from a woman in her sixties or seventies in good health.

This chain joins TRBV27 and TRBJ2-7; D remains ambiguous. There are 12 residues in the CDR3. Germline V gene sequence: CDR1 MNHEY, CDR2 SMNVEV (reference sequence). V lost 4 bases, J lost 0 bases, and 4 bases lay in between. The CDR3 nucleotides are TGTGCCAGCAGTTCCTCCTCCTACGAGCAGTACTTC. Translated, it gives CASSSSSYEQYF.

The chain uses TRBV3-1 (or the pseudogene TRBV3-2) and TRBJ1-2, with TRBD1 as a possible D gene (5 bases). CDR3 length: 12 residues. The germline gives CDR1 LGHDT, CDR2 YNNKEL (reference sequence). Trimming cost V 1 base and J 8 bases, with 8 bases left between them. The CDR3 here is CASSQGQLGYTF. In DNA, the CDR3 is TGTGCCAGCAGCCAAGGACAGCTAGGCTACACCTTC.

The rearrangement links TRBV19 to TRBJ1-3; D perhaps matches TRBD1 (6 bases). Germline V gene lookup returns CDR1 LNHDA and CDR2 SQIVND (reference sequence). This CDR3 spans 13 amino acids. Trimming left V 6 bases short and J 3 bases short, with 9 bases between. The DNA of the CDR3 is TGTGCCAGTAGACCCAGGGGTGGAAACACCATATATTTT. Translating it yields CASRPRGGNTIYF.

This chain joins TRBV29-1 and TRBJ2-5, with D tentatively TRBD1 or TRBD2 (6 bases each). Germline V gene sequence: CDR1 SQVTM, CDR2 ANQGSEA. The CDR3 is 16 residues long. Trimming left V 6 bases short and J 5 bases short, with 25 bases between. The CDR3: CSVPPHSRGQRETQYF. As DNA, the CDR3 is TGCAGCGTGCCGCCGCATTCTCGGGGGCAGAGGGAGACCCAGTACTTC.

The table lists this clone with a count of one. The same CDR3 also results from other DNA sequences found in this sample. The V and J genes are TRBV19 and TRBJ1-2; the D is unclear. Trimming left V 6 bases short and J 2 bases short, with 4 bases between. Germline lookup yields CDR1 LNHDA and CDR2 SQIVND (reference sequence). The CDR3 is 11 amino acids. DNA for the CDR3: TGTGCCAGTAGAGAGAACTATGGCTACACCTTC. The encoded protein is CASRENYGYTF.

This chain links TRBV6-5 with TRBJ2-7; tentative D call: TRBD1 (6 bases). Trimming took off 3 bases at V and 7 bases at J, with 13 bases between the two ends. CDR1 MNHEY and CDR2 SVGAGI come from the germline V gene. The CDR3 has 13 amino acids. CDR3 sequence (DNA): TGTGCCAGCAGTTATGAGAGGGGGTGGGAGCAGTACTTC. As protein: CASSYERGWEQYF.

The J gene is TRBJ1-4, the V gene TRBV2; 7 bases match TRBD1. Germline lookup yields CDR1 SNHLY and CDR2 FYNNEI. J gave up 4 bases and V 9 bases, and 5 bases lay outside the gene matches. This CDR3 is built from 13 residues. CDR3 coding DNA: TGTGCCAGAACGGGACAGAGTAATGAAAAACTGTTTTTT. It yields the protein CARTGQSNEKLFF.

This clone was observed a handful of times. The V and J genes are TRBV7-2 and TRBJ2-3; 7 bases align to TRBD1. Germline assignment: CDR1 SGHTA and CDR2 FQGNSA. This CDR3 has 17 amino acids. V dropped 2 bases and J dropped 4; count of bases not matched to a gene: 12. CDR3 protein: CASSLLRGRGWSDTQYF. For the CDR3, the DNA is TGTGCCAGCAGCTTATTGAGGGGGCGCGGTTGGTCAGATACGCAGTATTTT.

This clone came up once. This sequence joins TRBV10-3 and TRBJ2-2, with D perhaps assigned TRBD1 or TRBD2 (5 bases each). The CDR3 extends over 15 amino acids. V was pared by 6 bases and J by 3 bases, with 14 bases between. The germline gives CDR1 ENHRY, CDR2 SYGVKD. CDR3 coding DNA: TGTGCCATCAGATTGGGGACCCGAGACACCGGGGAGCTGTTTTTT. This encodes CAIRLGTRDTGELFF.

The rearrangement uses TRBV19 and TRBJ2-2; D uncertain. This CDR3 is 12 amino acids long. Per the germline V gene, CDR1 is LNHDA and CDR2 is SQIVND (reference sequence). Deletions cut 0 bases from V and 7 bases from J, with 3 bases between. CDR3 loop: CASSIEGGELFF. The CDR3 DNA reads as TGTGCCAGTAGTATAGAGGGCGGGGAGCTGTTTTTT.

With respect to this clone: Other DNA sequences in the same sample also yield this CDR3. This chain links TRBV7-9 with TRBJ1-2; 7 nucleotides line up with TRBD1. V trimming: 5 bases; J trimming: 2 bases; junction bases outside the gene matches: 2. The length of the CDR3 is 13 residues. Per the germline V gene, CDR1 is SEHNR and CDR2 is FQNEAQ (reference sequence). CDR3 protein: CASSPGQNYGYTF. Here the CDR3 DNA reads TGTGCCAGCAGCCCGGGACAGAACTATGGCTACACCTTC. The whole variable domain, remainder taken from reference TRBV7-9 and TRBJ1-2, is DTGVSQNPRHKITKRGQNVTFRCDPISEHNRLYWYRQTLGQGPEFLTYFQNEAQLEKSRLLSDRFSAERPKGSFSTLEIQRTEQGDSAMYLCASSPGQNYGYTFGSGTRLTVV.

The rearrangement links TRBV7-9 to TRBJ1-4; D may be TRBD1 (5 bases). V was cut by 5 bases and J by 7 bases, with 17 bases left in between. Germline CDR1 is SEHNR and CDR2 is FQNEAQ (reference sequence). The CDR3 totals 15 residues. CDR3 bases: TGTGCCAGCAGCAGAGGTGACAGCCCGCGTGAAAAACTGTTTTTT. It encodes CASSRGDSPREKLFF.

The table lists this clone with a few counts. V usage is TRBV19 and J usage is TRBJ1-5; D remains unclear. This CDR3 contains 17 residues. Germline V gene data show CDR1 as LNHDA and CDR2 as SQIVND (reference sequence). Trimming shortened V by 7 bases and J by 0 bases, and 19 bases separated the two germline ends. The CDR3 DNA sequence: TGTGCCAGTACCCAAGGGTTGCACCGTAATAGCAATCAGCCCCAGCATTTT. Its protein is CASTQGLHRNSNQPQHF.

The CDR3, as DNA: TGTGCCTGGAGGATCGGAGAGACCCAGTACTTC. Its translation is CAWRIGETQYF. The chain has TRBV30 and TRBJ2-5; D unclear. The V gene lost 3 bases and the J gene lost 4 bases, with 6 bases spanning the gap. The germline V gene has CDR1 GTSNPN and CDR2 SVGIG (reference sequence). There are 11 residues in the CDR3.

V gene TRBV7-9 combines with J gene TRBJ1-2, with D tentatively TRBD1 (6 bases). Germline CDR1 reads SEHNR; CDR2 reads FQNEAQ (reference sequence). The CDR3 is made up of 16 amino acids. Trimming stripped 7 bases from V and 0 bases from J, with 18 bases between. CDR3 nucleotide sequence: TGTGCCAGCACCCTAGGGGGGTTGCGCTCTAACTATGGCTACACCTTC. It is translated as CASTLGGLRSNYGYTF.

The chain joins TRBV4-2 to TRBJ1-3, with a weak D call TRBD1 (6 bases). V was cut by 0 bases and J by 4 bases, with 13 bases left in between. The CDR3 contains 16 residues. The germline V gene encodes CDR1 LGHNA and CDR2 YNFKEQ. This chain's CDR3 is CASSQDGTWAGNTIYF. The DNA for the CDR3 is TGTGCCAGCAGCCAAGATGGGACATGGGCCGGAAACACCATATATTTT.

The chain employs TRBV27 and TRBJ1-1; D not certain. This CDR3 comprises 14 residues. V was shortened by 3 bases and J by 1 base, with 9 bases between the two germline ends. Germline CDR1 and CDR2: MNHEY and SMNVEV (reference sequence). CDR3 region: CASSFRQRNTEAFF. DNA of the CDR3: TGTGCCAGCAGTTTCAGGCAACGGAACACTGAAGCTTTCTTT.

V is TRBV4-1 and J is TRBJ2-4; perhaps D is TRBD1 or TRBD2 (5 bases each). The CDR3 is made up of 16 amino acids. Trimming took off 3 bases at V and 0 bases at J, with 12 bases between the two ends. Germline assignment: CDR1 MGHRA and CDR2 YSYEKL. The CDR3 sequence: CASSHTGGLAKNIQYF. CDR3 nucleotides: TGCGCCAGCAGCCACACAGGAGGATTAGCCAAAAACATTCAGTACTTC.

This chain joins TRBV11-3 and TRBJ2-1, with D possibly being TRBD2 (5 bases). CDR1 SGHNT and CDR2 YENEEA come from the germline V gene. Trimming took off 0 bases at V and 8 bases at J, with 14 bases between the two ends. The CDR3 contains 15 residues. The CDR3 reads CASSLEKAVGDEQFF. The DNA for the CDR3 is TGTGCCAGCAGCTTAGAAAAGGCGGTCGGGGATGAGCAGTTCTTC.

CDR3 sequence (DNA): TGTGCCAGCAGTTTCTTTAAGGTGACTTCCCTGAGTGAGCAGTTCTTC. As protein: CASSFFKVTSLSEQFF. This chain uses TRBV6-2 or TRBV6-3 with TRBJ2-1; D not certain. The CDR3 contains 16 residues. CDR1 and CDR2 (germline): MNHEY, SVGEGT. V shed 4 bases and J shed 9 bases, with 22 bases lying between them.

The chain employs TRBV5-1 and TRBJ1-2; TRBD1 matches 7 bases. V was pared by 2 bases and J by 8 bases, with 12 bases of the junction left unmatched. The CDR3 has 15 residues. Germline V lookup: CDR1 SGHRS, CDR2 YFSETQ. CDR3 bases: TGCGCCAGCAGCTTACTCACAGGGGCGGGTGACGGCTACACCTTC. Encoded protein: CASSLLTGAGDGYTF.

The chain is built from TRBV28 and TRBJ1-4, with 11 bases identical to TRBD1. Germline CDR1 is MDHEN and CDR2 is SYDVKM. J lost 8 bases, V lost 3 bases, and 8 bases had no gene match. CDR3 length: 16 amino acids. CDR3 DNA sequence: TGTGCCAGCAGTTTGTCGGGACAGGGGGTTGGGGAAAAACTGTTTTTT. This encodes CASSLSGQGVGEKLFF.

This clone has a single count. CDR3 residues: CASSQGITVDTQYF. CDR3 nucleotide sequence: TGTGCCAGCAGCCAAGGAATAACGGTGGATACGCAGTATTTT. The chain couples TRBV7-9 to TRBJ2-3; D call uncertain. Germline V lookup: CDR1 SEHNR, CDR2 FQNEAQ (reference sequence). Trimming shortened V by 5 bases and J by 6 bases, and 15 bases separated the two germline ends. The CDR3 is 14 residues long.

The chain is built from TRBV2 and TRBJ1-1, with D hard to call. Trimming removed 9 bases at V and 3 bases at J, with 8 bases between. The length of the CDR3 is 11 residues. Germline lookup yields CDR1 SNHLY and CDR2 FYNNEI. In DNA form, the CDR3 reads TGTGCCAGTAGGAGGTACACTGAAGCTTTCTTT. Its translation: CASRRYTEAFF.

The CDR3 DNA reads TGTGCCAGCAGTCTGGCACCGGACCCGCGGGATTCGTTCTTC. Protein: CASSLAPDPRDSFF. The chain carries TRBV5-5 and TRBJ2-1, with D possibly being TRBD2 (6 bases). Germline values: CDR1 SGHKS, CDR2 YYEKEE (reference sequence). The CDR3 sequence is 14 residues long. Trimming removed 5 bases from V and 15 bases from J, with 24 bases in between.

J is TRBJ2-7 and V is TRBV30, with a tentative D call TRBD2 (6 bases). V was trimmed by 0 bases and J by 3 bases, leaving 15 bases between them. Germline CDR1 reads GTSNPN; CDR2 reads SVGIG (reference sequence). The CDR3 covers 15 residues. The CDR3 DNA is TGTGCCTGGAGTGTACTCTGGGGGGAGAACTACGAGCAGTACTTC. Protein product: CAWSVLWGENYEQYF.

The CDR3: CASSPGTTYEQYF. The CDR3 nucleotides are TGTGCCAGCAGCCCCGGGACAACCTACGAGCAGTACTTC. This chain joins TRBV11-2 and TRBJ2-7; D is perhaps TRBD1 (6 bases). Germline CDR1 SGHAT, CDR2 FQNNGV. CDR3 length: 13 residues. V lost 5 bases to trimming and J lost 2 bases, with 10 bases between them.

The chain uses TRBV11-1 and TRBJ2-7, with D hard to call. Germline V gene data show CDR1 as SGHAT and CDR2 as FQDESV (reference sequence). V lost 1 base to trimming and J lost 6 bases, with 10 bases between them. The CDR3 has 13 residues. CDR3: CASSLDGYREQYF. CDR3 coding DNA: TGTGCCAGCAGCTTAGATGGATATCGCGAGCAGTACTTC.

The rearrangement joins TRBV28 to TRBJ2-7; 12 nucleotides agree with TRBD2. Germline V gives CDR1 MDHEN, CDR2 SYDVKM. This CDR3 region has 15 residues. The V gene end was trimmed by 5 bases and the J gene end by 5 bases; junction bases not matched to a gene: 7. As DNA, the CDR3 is TGTGCCAGCAGTACTCTAGCGGGGGGGCTGGACGAGCAGTACTTC. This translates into CASSTLAGGLDEQYF.

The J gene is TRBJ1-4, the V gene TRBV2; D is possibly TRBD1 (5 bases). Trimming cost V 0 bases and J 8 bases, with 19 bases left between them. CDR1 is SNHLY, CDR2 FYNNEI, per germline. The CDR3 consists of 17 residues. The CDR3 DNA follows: TGTGCCAGCAGTGAAGCGCGGCAGGGCGGCCTTCGCGAAAAACTGTTTTTT. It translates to CASSEARQGGLREKLFF.